Included here is one T cell receptor beta chain sequence, with context. Its antigen is unidentified. The CDR3 spans 16 residues. The germline V and J ends were trimmed by 4 bases and 0 bases, with 15 bases remaining between them. The germline gives CDR1 MNHEY, CDR2 SVGAGI. The study ran its PCR with 60 Vbeta and 13 Jbeta primers. Sequencing was performed with immunoSEQ multiplex PCR; in TCRdb, only in-frame clones are kept and a portion is missing. The data show fewer than 250,000 clones, approximately 87% seen once. The source of the sample is a study of cytomegalovirus exposure and HLA in healthy donors. The wider study: Of roughly 400 genotyped donors, more than 65% grouped in the Caucasian-associated ancestry cluster.

Study-level results: Sequencing likely produced, as an artifact, a cluster of highly shared sequence variants. Later analysis indicated greater clonal expansion among HLA-associated TCR beta chains than among equally common other chains. Cytomegalovirus association was assigned to some 160 TCR beta chains.

The gene calls are TRBV6-5 and TRBJ1-2; weak D call: TRBD1 (6 bases). The sample was PBMCs. The receptor's source is a human donor in good health. The CDR3 spells CASSSFRGDTNYGYTF. CDR3 nucleotides: TGTGCCAGCAGTTCCTTCCGGGGGGACACTAACTATGGCTACACCTTC.